These 14 T cell receptor beta chains were sequenced from one sample in a study of T cells in Graves' hyperthyroidism and ophthalmopathy. TCR beta CDR3 regions were amplified from RNA. The primer set for the first-round RT-PCR of the TCR CDR3 was HTBI. TCRdb itself ran the multiplex PCR reads through MiXCR, one entry per CDR3 protein. Found here are nearly 750,000 distinct CDR3 sequences, approximately 36% of them singletons; the top ten hold 30% to 40%. The sequenced material came from blood. The receptors were sampled from a middle-aged woman with Graves' hyperthyroidism.

This rearrangement joins TRBV4-1 to TRBJ1-4; D gene unclear. The CDR3 is 14 residues long. The germline CDR1 and CDR2 sequences are MGHRA and YSYEKL. Trimming took off 1 base at V and 4 bases at J, with 7 bases between the two ends. The CDR3 loop is CASSQGAVNEKLFF. The CDR3 DNA reads TGCGCCAGCAGCCAAGGGGCAGTTAATGAAAAACTGTTTTTT.

This clonotype was detected once. The chain employs TRBV25-1 and TRBJ1-2, with D maybe TRBD1 (5 bases). Germline CDR1 reads MGHDK; CDR2 reads SYGVNS. Trimming took off 6 bases at V and 0 bases at J, with 17 bases between the two ends. This CDR3 is built from 16 residues. The CDR3: CASSITSGTANYGYTF. In DNA form, the CDR3 reads TGTGCCAGCAGCATCACCTCAGGGACGGCTAACTATGGCTACACCTTC.

Details on this clonotype: Since a much larger clone is just one base distant, this may be a read error. The chain combines TRBV20-1 with TRBJ1-2, with 9 bases matching TRBD1. V trimming: 2 bases; J trimming: 3 bases; junction bases outside the gene matches: 4. Germline lookup yields CDR1 DFQATT and CDR2 SNEGSKA (reference sequence). This CDR3 contains 14 residues. This CDR3 reads CSARTGGRDYGYTF. The CDR3 DNA follows: TGCAGTGCTAGAACAGGGGGCAGGGACTATGGCTACACCTTC.

This clonotype was detected a few times. The chain recombines TRBV5-1 with TRBJ2-7, with 10 nucleotides matching TRBD1. Per germline, CDR1 SGHRS and CDR2 YFSETQ. V was clipped by 9 bases and J by 6 bases; unmatched bases: 18. The CDR3 has 16 amino acids. CDR3 region: CATKVLPGQGSREQYF. CDR3 DNA sequence: TGCGCCACCAAGGTACTTCCGGGACAGGGGAGCCGCGAGCAGTACTTC.

In its sample, this clonotype was seen a few times. V and J are TRBV19 and TRBJ1-5; no definite D call. Germline V gene data show CDR1 as LNHDA and CDR2 as SQIVND (reference sequence). Trimming took 8 bases from V and 1 from J, leaving 6 bases between them. This CDR3 has 12 amino acids. Here the CDR3 reads CASADSNQPQHF. The DNA for the CDR3 is TGTGCCAGTGCGGACAGCAATCAGCCCCAGCATTTT.

The chain is built from TRBV10-1 and TRBJ2-2; TRBD1 agrees at 9 bases. This CDR3 comprises 14 residues. The V and J ends lost 2 bases and 7 bases, in that order; junction bases with no gene match: 2. The germline gives CDR1 WNHNN, CDR2 SYGVQD (reference sequence). CDR3 sequence (DNA): TGCGCCAGCAGTGAGCGGGACAGGGTCGGGGAGCTGTTTTTT. This codes for CASSERDRVGELFF.

A remark on this clonotype: A much larger clone sits a single nucleotide away, making a read error possible. This sequence joins TRBV20-1 and TRBJ2-7; perhaps TRBD2 as D (6 bases). The CDR3 has 15 residues. Germline CDR1 and CDR2: DFQATT and SNEGSKA (reference sequence). CDR3 sequence: CSARDSGESSDEQYF. CDR3 DNA sequence: TGCAGTGCTAGGGATAGCGGAGAGAGCTCCGACGAGCAGTACTTC.

This clonotype turned up a few times. V gene TRBV11-2 combines with J gene TRBJ1-1; TRBD1 is a possible D gene (6 bases). This CDR3 comprises 15 residues. Trimming cost V 5 bases and J 1 base, with 14 bases left between them. The germline gives CDR1 SGHAT, CDR2 FQNNGV. This chain's CDR3 is CASSPTGTRNTEAFF. Here the CDR3 DNA reads TGTGCCAGCAGCCCCACCGGGACAAGGAACACTGAAGCTTTCTTT.

The chain recombines TRBV4-2 with TRBJ1-1; D is perhaps TRBD1 (6 bases). V shed 6 bases and J shed 5 bases, with 16 bases lying between them. This CDR3 region has 14 residues. Germline V gene data show CDR1 as LGHNA and CDR2 as YNFKEQ. The CDR3 loop reads CASRQSGAGTEAFF. The CDR3 DNA is TGTGCCAGCAGGCAATCGGGGGCAGGGACTGAAGCTTTCTTT.

Many counts were recorded for this clonotype. V gene TRBV7-2 combines with J gene TRBJ1-1; a possible D gene is TRBD1 (5 bases). The ends were cut back, 5 bases at V and 0 bases at J, with 13 bases in the middle. Germline assignment: CDR1 SGHTA and CDR2 FQGNSA. The CDR3 spans 15 residues. CDR3 coding DNA: TGTGCCAGCAGCCCCAGCGGGGGGTTGAACACTGAAGCTTTCTTT. Its translation: CASSPSGGLNTEAFF. Using reference TRBV7-2 and TRBJ1-1 for the parts outside the CDR3, the full variable domain is GAGVSQSPSNKVTEKGKDVELRCDPISGHTALYWYRQSLGQGLEFLIYFQGNSAPDKSGLPSDRFSAERTGGSVSTLTIQRTQQEDSAVYLCASSPSGGLNTEAFFGQGTRLTVV.

The CDR3 nucleotides are TGCGCCAGCAGTTGGACAGGGTGGGATAGGAGGCAGTTCTTC. Translation: CASSWTGWDRRQFF. This chain uses TRBV5-1 with TRBJ2-1, with TRBD1 identical over 8 bases. The germline V gene encodes CDR1 SGHRS and CDR2 YFSETQ. The CDR3 is 14 residues long. Trimming took 5 bases from V and 12 from J; bases not matched to a gene: 13.

The chain couples TRBV29-1 to TRBJ1-2; the D is unclear. Per the germline V gene, CDR1 is SQVTM and CDR2 is ANQGSEA. The CDR3 runs 12 residues. Trimming left V 8 bases short and J 4 bases short, with 14 bases between. Written as DNA, the CDR3 is TGCAGCTTGGTGAGGGCAGCCTATGGCTACACCTTC. Translating it yields CSLVRAAYGYTF.

This rearrangement joins TRBV7-1 to TRBJ1-5; 8 bases fit TRBD1. TRBV7-1 is an ORF for which the function is uncertain. V shed 4 bases and J 3 bases; nucleotides not matched to a gene: 2. CDR3 length: 14 residues. CDR3 in amino acids: CASSWTGYNQPQHF. CDR3 nucleotides: TGTGCCAGCAGCTGGACAGGGTACAATCAGCCCCAGCATTTT.

This clonotype appeared once. The chain joins TRBV29-1 to TRBJ1-5, with D possibly matching TRBD1 (5 bases). V gave up 8 bases and J gave up 9 bases, with 14 bases separating them. The CDR3 is 11 residues long. CDR1 is SQVTM and CDR2 is ANQGSEA in the germline V gene. For the CDR3, the DNA is TGCAGCTTACGGGGGTTGGTGCCCCAGCATTTT. Its protein is CSLRGLVPQHF. Full variable domain (remainder filled in from reference TRBV29-1 and TRBJ1-5): SAVISQKPSRDICQRGTSLTIQCQVDSQVTMMFWYRQQPGQSLTLIATANQGSEATYESGFVIDKFPISRPNLTFSTLTVSNMSPEDSSIYLCSLRGLVPQHFGDGTRLSIL.